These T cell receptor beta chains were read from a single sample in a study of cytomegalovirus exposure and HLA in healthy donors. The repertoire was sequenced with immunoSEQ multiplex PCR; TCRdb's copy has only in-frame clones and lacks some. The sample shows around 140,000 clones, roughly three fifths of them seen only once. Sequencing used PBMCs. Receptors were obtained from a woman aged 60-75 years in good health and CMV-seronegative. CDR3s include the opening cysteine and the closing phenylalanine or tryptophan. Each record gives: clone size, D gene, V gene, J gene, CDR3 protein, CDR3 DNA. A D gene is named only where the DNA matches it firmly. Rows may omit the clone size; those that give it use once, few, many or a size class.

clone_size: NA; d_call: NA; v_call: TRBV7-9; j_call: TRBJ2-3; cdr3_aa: CASSSTSSTDTQYF; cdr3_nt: TGTGCCAGCAGCTCAACCAGTAGCACAGATACGCAGTATTTT
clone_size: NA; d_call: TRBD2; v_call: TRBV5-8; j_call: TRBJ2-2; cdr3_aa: CASSLPRAGGQTGELFF; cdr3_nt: TGTGCCAGCAGTTTACCCCGAGCGGGGGGGCAGACCGGGGAGCTGTTTTTT
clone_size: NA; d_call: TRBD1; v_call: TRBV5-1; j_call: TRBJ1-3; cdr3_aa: CASSLEARGLTRSGNTIYF; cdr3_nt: TGCGCCAGCAGCTTGGAAGCCAGGGGGCTTACCAGATCTGGAAACACCATATATTTT
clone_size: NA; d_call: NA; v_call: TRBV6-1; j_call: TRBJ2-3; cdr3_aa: CASTRVTDTQYF; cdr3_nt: TGTGCCAGCACCAGGGTCACAGATACGCAGTATTTT
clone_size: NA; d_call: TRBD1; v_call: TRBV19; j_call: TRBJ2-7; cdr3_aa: CASRRTGGYEQYF; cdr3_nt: TGTGCCAGTAGACGGACAGGGGGCTACGAGCAGTACTTC
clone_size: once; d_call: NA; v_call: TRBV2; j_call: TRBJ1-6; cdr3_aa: CASSVVRGNSPLHF; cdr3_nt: TGTGCCAGCAGTGTGGTGCGGGGGAATTCACCCCTCCACTTT
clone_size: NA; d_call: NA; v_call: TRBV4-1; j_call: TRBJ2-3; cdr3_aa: CASSPGNGGLGDTQYF; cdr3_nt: TGCGCCAGCAGCCCCGGGAACGGGGGGCTGGGAGATACGCAGTATTTT
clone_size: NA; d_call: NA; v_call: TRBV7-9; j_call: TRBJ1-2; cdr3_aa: CASSFWTAPNYGYTF; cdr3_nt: TGTGCCAGCAGCTTTTGGACAGCTCCGAACTATGGCTACACCTTC
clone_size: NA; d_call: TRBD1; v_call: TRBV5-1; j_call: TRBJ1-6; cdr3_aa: CASSSRTGGWGNSPLHF; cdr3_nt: TGCGCCAGCAGCTCGAGGACAGGAGGCTGGGGGAATTCACCCCTCCACTTT
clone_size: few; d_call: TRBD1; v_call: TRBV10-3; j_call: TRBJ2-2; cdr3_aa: CAASRGTVDTGELFF; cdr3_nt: TGTGCCGCCTCCCGTGGGACAGTAGACACCGGGGAGCTGTTTTTT
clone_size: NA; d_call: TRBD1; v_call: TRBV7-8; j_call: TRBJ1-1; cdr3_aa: CASSPSRTGGNTEAFF; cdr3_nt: TGTGCCAGCAGCCCGAGCCGAACAGGGGGCAACACTGAAGCTTTCTTT
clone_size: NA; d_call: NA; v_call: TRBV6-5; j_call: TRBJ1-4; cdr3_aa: CASSYSSQREKLFF; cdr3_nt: TGTGCCAGCAGTTACTCGAGCCAGAGGGAAAAACTGTTTTTT
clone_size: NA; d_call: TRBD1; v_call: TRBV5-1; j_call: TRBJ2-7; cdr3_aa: CASSFALTGGRLYEQYF; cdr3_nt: TGCGCCAGCAGCTTCGCCCTTACAGGGGGCCGACTCTACGAGCAGTACTTC
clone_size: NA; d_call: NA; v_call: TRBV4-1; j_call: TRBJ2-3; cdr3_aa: CASRQGDTQYF; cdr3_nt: TGCGCCAGCAGGCAGGGTGATACGCAGTATTTT
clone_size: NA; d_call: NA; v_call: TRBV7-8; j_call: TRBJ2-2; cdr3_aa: CASSWTLMQGGTGELFF; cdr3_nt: TGTGCCAGCAGCTGGACTTTAATGCAGGGGGGCACCGGGGAGCTGTTTTTT
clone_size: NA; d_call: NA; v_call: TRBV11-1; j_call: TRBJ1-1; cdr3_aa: CASSQTNPTGNTEAFF; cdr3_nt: TGTGCCAGCAGCCAAACAAACCCGACAGGGAACACTGAAGCTTTCTTT
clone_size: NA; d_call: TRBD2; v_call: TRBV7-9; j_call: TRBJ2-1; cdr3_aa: CASSFAGARNEQFF; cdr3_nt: TGTGCCAGCAGCTTTGCGGGAGCGAGGAATGAGCAGTTCTTC
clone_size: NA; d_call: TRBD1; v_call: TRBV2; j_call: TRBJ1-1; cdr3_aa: CASSPTRDRVTEAFF; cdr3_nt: TGTGCCAGCAGCCCTACCAGGGACAGGGTCACTGAAGCTTTCTTT
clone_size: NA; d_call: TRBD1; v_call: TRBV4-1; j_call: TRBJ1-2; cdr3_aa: CASSPRDRIYGYTF; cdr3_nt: TGCGCCAGCAGCCCCAGGGACAGGATCTATGGCTACACCTTC
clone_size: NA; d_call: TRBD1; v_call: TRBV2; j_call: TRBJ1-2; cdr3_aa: CASKSGQGNYGYTF; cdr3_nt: TGTGCCAGCAAAAGTGGACAGGGGAACTATGGCTACACCTTC
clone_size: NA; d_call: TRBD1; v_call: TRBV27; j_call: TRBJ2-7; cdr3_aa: CASSSRGYEQYF; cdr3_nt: TGTGCCAGCAGTTCCAGGGGGTACGAGCAGTACTTC
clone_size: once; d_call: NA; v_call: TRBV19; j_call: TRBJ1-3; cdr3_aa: CASSLGARGNTIYF; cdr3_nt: TGTGCCAGTAGTCTGGGGGCGAGAGGAAACACCATATATTTT
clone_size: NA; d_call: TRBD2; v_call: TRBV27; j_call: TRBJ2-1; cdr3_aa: CASISTSGRALYNEQFF; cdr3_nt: TGTGCCAGCATTTCGACTAGCGGGAGGGCCCTCTACAATGAGCAGTTCTTC
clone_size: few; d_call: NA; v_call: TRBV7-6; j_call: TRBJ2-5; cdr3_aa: CASSLKGGGESETQYF; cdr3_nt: TGTGCCAGCAGCTTAAAGGGAGGCGGGGAGTCAGAGACCCAGTACTTC
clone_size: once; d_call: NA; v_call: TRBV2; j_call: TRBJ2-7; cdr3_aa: CASQGLSSYEQYF; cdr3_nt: TGTGCCAGCCAGGGACTTTCCTCCTACGAGCAGTACTTC
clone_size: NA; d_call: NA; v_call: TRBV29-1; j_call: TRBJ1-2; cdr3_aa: CSVVGQGYGYTF; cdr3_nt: TGCAGCGTTGTAGGGCAGGGGTATGGCTACACCTTC
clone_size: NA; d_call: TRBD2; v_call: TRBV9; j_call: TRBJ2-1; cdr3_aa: CASSVAGGLSYNEQFF; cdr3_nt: TGTGCCAGCAGCGTTGCGGGGGGGCTTTCCTACAATGAGCAGTTCTTC
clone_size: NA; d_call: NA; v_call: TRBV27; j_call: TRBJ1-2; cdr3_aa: CASRGALGYTF; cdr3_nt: TGTGCCAGCAGGGGGGCGCTTGGCTACACCTTC
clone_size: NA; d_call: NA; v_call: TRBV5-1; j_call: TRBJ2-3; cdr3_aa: CASSRTNPTDTQYF; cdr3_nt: TGCGCCAGCAGCCGGACTAACCCCACAGATACGCAGTATTTT